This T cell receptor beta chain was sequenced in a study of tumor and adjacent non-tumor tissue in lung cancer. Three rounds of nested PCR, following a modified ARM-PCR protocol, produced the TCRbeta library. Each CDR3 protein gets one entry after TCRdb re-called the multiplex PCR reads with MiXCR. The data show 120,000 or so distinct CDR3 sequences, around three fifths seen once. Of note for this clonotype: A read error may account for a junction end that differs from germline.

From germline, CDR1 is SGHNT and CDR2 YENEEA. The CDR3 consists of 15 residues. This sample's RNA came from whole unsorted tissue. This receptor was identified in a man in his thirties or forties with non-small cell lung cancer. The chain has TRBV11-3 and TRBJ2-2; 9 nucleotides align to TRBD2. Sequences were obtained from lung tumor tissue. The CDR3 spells CASSKIAGDTGKLFF. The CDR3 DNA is TGTGCCAGCAGCAAGATAGCGGGGGATACCGGGAAGCTGTTTTTT.